This T cell receptor (beta chain) was recorded in a study of blood T cell repertoires in COVID-19. On the study more broadly: Sources were T cells, B-cell-depleted T cells, or PBMCs; the material itself was cDNA or gDNA.

Germline V gene sequence: CDR1 SQVTM, CDR2 ANQGSEA. This CDR3 region has 15 residues. This table comes from immunoSEQ multiplex PCR, and its TCRdb copy is limited to in-frame clones, with some not included. This repertoire shows just under 60,000 clones, roughly four fifths found once; its top ten account for 8.5% to 10%. The V and J genes are TRBV29-1 and TRBJ2-5, with 8 bases lining up with TRBD2. This receptor was identified in a human donor in a cohort sampled during active COVID-19. The sequenced sample consisted of peripheral blood. The CDR3 coding sequence is TGCACCATTATCCCGGGAGGGAGGATCCAAGAGACCCAGTACTTC. It codes for CTIIPGGRIQETQYF.